This TCR beta chain was identified during a study of human T cells and chemical hapten exposure. As for the study in general: On the upper back, patch tests were applied with 0.01% DPC and read at 6 days.

This clonotype occurred many times. Its antigen is undetermined. The time point here: patch test 1, 2 weeks after DPC sensitization. Treatment here: therapeutic diphenylcyclopropenone sensitization with weekly scalp DPC. TCRdb itself ran the RACE reads through MiXCR, one entry per CDR3 protein. The sample lists 180,000 or so distinct CDR3 sequences, more than 14% occurring once. This CDR3 has 15 residues. Trimming shortened V by 5 bases and J by 4 bases, and 17 bases separated the two germline ends. From germline, CDR1 is SGHVS and CDR2 FQNEAQ. The study's findings and limits: There was a positive correlation between PT1 expanded TCR counts and patch test score.

The V call is TRBV7-8, the J call TRBJ1-1, with D possibly matching TRBD1 (5 bases). Material: whole blood, obtained in connection with sensitization to the hapten diphenylcyclopropenone (DPC). The source of this sequence is a woman in her thirties with alopecia areata. Some clones in this sample may be carry-over from other donors' samples. CDR3 nucleotides: TGTGCCAGCAGCCCGAGATCTGGGGGAATCACTGAAGCTTTCTTT. Amino acid sequence: CASSPRSGGITEAFF.